These 8 T cell receptor beta chains were all obtained from the same sample, sequenced in a study of regulatory dendritic cells for organ transplantation. Produced via immunoSEQ multiplex PCR; TCRdb's table is partial and in-frame only. The table lists almost 35,000 clones, less than 90% of them singletons, with 0.05% to 0.07% in the top ten. Sequenced material: naive CD4+ T cells from blood. Documented subset: CD45RA+ naive T cells. The origin of the receptors is a human donor in good health.

V is TRBV28 and J is TRBJ1-3; no clear D. Deletions cut 3 bases from V and 0 bases from J, with 9 bases between. The CDR3 length is 15 residues. The V gene's germline CDR1 is MDHEN and CDR2 SYDVKM. The CDR3 is CASSFRPPSGNTIYF. The CDR3 nucleotides are TGTGCCAGCAGTTTTCGGCCCCCCTCTGGAAACACCATATATTTT. The whole variable domain, filled in from reference TRBV28 and TRBJ1-3, reads DVKVTQSSRYLVKRTGEKVFLECVQDMDHENMFWYRQDPGLGLRLIYFSYDVKMKEKGDIPEGYSVSREKKERFSLILESASTNQTSMYLCASSFRPPSGNTIYFGEGSWLTVV.

The rearrangement uses TRBV7-2 and TRBJ2-1; perhaps TRBD2 as D (7 bases). The CDR3 covers 14 residues. V lost 3 bases, J lost 9 bases, and 15 bases lay in between. Germline assignment: CDR1 SGHTA and CDR2 FQGNSA. CDR3 nucleotide sequence: TGTGCCAGCAGCTTGTCGGCGGGGGCGGGTGAGCAGTTCTTC. Protein product: CASSLSAGAGEQFF.

This chain uses TRBV4-3 with TRBJ1-2, with 7 positions matching TRBD1. The CDR3 sequence is 15 residues long. With 0 bases clipped from V and 8 bases from J, the junction kept 9 bases outside the gene matches. Germline values: CDR1 LGHNA, CDR2 YSLEER. The CDR3: CASSQDSRQGGGYTF. CDR3 in DNA: TGCGCCAGCAGCCAAGATTCTCGACAGGGAGGAGGCTACACCTTC.

The V call is TRBV30, the J call TRBJ1-5, with 7 bases that match TRBD1. V lost 0 bases to trimming and J lost 3 bases; unmatched junction nucleotides: 14. CDR3 size: 18 residues. Germline CDR1 GTSNPN, CDR2 SVGIG (reference sequence). DNA of the CDR3: TGTGCCTGGAGTGTATACCCCCTGGGAGGACAGGACAATCAGCCCCAGCATTTT. It specifies CAWSVYPLGGQDNQPQHF. The variable domain in full, completed from reference TRBV30 and TRBJ1-5, reads SQTIHQWPATLVQPVGSPLSLECTVEGTSNPNLYWYRQAAGRGLQLLFYSVGIGQISSEVPQNLSASRPQDRQFILSSKKLLLSDSGFYLCAWSVYPLGGQDNQPQHFGDGTRLSIL.

The rearrangement uses TRBV6-5 and TRBJ1-6; 9 bases are shared with TRBD1. J was trimmed by 10 bases and V by 7 bases; bases with no gene match: 5. The CDR3 runs 13 residues. The germline V gene encodes CDR1 MNHEY and CDR2 SVGAGI. In DNA, the CDR3 is TGTGCCAGCACTCGACAGGGGGTCTCACCCCTCCACTTT. Residues: CASTRQGVSPLHF.

The V and J genes are TRBV18 and TRBJ1-5, with a tentative D call TRBD1 (6 bases). Germline V CDR1 and CDR2: KGHSH, LQKENI. CDR3 size: 15 residues. Trimming removed 2 bases from V and 4 bases from J, with 12 bases in between. The CDR3, as DNA: TGTGCCAGCTCACCAATAGAGGGGGAGAATCAGCCCCAGCATTTT. Encoded protein: CASSPIEGENQPQHF.

The chain links TRBV7-2 to TRBJ2-4; 10 bases are shared with TRBD1. The germline V gene has CDR1 SGHTA and CDR2 FQGNSA. The CDR3 contains 16 residues. The junction had 7 bases not matched to a gene; V was cut back by 1 base and J by 7 bases. The CDR3 DNA sequence: TGTGCCAGCAGCTTAGGCCCCCCGGGACAGGGGAACATTCAGTACTTC. Its protein product is CASSLGPPGQGNIQYF.

The count of this clone is one. The rearrangement links TRBV7-6 to TRBJ2-5; 11 bases are shared with TRBD1. Trimming cost V 6 bases and J 5 bases; bases outside gene matches: 8. The CDR3 runs 15 residues. The germline V gene has CDR1 SGHVS and CDR2 FNYEAQ. For the CDR3, the DNA is TGTGCCAGCAGACGTGGACAGGGGGCTGTGGAGACCCAGTACTTC. This translates into CASRRGQGAVETQYF.